These 18 T cell receptor beta chains came from one sample sequenced in a study of vaccination effects on CD4 cells after COVID-19. TCRdb's copy holds only in-frame clones and misses some; the assay was immunoSEQ multiplex PCR. The sample lists about 33,000 clones; roughly 86% were seen once. Their antigens are not known. In the ViraFEST assay, antigen-specific CD4+ clonotypes were identified by expansion after peptide-pool stimulation. Culture proceeded for about ten days, and CD4+ T cells were then isolated. Subjects were given two BNT162b2 or mRNA-1273 vaccine doses. Sequenced material: CD4+ T cells from PBMCs cultured with HCoV-NL63 spike peptides, taken after COVID-19 vaccination. These TCRs come from a human donor who received a COVID-19 vaccine. Some clones in this sample may be carry-over from other donors' samples.

This clone was observed once. This rearrangement joins TRBV28 to TRBJ1-5; no clear D gene. Trimming removed 4 bases at V and 2 bases at J, with 12 bases between. The CDR3 runs to 15 residues. Germline CDR1 reads MDHEN; CDR2 reads SYDVKM. CDR3 nucleotide sequence: TGTGCCAGCAGTTCCCCTCAAGGCGGCAATCAGCCCCAGCATTTT. Translation: CASSSPQGGNQPQHF.

J is TRBJ2-5 and V is TRBV20-1; D is ambiguous. The CDR3 runs to 11 residues. The V end was cut by 3 bases, the J end by 3 bases, with 5 bases between. Germline lookup yields CDR1 DFQATT and CDR2 SNEGSKA (reference sequence). CDR3 residues: CSASAEETQYF. DNA for the CDR3: TGCAGTGCTAGTGCAGAAGAGACCCAGTACTTC.

V usage is TRBV2 and J usage is TRBJ2-1; TRBD2 matches 14 bases. V lost 6 bases and J lost 5; bases outside the gene matches: 6. The CDR3 sequence is 16 residues long. Germline V lookup: CDR1 SNHLY, CDR2 FYNNEI. CDR3 region: CASRRLGLAGDNEQFF. DNA for the CDR3: TGTGCCAGCAGGAGGTTGGGACTAGCGGGGGACAATGAGCAGTTCTTC. Full variable domain (missing parts from reference TRBV2 and TRBJ2-1): EPEVTQTPSHQVTQMGQEVILRCVPISNHLYFYWYRQILGQKVEFLVSFYNNEISEKSEIFDDQFSVERPDGSNFTLKIRSTKLEDSAMYFCASRRLGLAGDNEQFFGPGTRLTVL.

The chain has TRBV25-1 and TRBJ1-3; 9 bases fit TRBD1. The CDR3 sequence is 14 residues long. V shed 4 bases, J shed 8 bases, and the junction held 6 bases outside the gene matches. Germline CDR1 MGHDK, CDR2 SYGVNS. The CDR3 coding sequence is TGTGCCAGCAGTGCAGACAGGGGGAGTCACACCATATATTTT. Residues: CASSADRGSHTIYF.

This rearrangement joins TRBV24-1 to TRBJ2-1; the match to TRBD2 covers 14 bases. CDR3 length: 17 residues. In germline, CDR1 is KGHDR, CDR2 SFDVKD. With 4 bases clipped from V and 4 bases from J, the junction kept 5 bases outside the gene matches. The DNA of the CDR3 is TGTGCCACCAGTGAAGGGACTAGCGGGGGAGTTTACAATGAGCAGTTCTTC. Protein product: CATSEGTSGGVYNEQFF.

This chain links TRBV28 with TRBJ1-1; TRBD1 matches 10 bases. The length of the CDR3 is 16 residues. Germline values: CDR1 MDHEN, CDR2 SYDVKM. V lost 2 bases to trimming and J lost 4 bases; unmatched junction nucleotides: 7. The DNA for the CDR3 is TGTGCCAGCAGTTTACTAGACAGGGGGCCACGCACTGAAGCTTTCTTT. It yields the protein CASSLLDRGPRTEAFF.

The rearrangement joins TRBV12-3 or TRBV12-4 to TRBJ1-2; TRBD1 aligns across 8 bases. The J segment lost 5 bases and the V segment lost 7 bases, leaving 6 bases of the junction unmatched. This CDR3 contains 13 residues. The CDR3 nucleotides are TGTGCCAGCAATCCGACAGGGGAGTATGGCTACACCTTC. It yields the protein CASNPTGEYGYTF.

In its sample, this clone was seen once. The CDR3 loop is CASSIRGPGYYGYTF. CDR3 nucleotides: TGTGCCAGCAGTATCCGGGGCCCGGGGTACTATGGCTACACCTTC. The chain has TRBV6-2 or TRBV6-3 and TRBJ1-2, with D tentatively TRBD1 (5 bases). Trimming stripped 5 bases from V and 3 bases from J, with 16 bases between. The germline CDR1 and CDR2 sequences are MNHEY and SVGEGT. The CDR3 runs to 15 residues.

This clone came up a few times. This chain joins TRBV5-1 and TRBJ1-4; maybe TRBD1 (6 bases). Looked up from germline, CDR1 is SGHRS and CDR2 is YFSETQ. The CDR3 is 15 residues long. V was cut by 3 bases and J by 0 bases, with 9 bases left in between. The CDR3 region has the DNA TGCGCCAGCAGCTCGACAGGTGCAACTAATGAAAAACTGTTTTTT. It codes for CASSSTGATNEKLFF.

The chain joins TRBV28 to TRBJ2-1; possible D gene TRBD1, 5 bases. Germline V gene data show CDR1 as MDHEN and CDR2 as SYDVKM. The V gene lost 8 bases and the J gene lost 6 bases, with 17 bases spanning the gap. The length of the CDR3 is 14 residues. In DNA form, the CDR3 reads TGTGCCAGCCACTTCCGAGACAGAGGCAATGAGCAGTTCTTC. This gives the protein CASHFRDRGNEQFF.

The rearrangement links TRBV30 to TRBJ1-5; perhaps TRBD1 as D (5 bases). The CDR3 sequence is 14 residues long. The germline gives CDR1 GTSNPN, CDR2 SVGIG (reference sequence). Trimming removed 1 base from V and 5 bases from J, with 12 bases in between. The CDR3 loop is CAWSGGDGDQPQHF. The CDR3 DNA follows: TGTGCCTGGAGTGGAGGGGATGGGGATCAGCCCCAGCATTTT.

The sample holds one count of this clone. This rearrangement joins TRBV4-3 to TRBJ1-2, with D possibly matching TRBD1 (6 bases). Germline V gives CDR1 LGHNA, CDR2 YSLEER. CDR3 size: 16 residues. Deletions cut 4 bases from V and 4 bases from J, with 19 bases between. Here the CDR3 reads CASSRGTSGSGYGYTF. In nucleotides, the CDR3 is TGCGCCAGCAGCCGAGGGACAAGCGGCTCGGGCTATGGCTACACCTTC.

With regard to this clone: One junction end does not reproduce the germline sequence, and a read error may be involved. The rearrangement uses TRBV2 and TRBJ1-6, with 10 bases matching TRBD1. The germline V gene encodes CDR1 SNHLY and CDR2 FYNNEI. The CDR3 sequence is 16 residues long. CDR3 protein: CASNPTGGQYSSPLHF. In DNA, the CDR3 is TGTGCCAGCAACCCGACAGGGGGCCAATATAGTTCACCCCTCCACTTT.

The chain joins TRBV19 to TRBJ2-5; 9 bases map to TRBD2. The CDR3 is 15 amino acids. With V trimmed by 10 bases and J by 5 bases, 14 bases remained unmatched. Germline assignment: CDR1 LNHDA and CDR2 SQIVND (reference sequence). The CDR3 reads CATRGSGGWWETQYF. DNA for the CDR3: TGTGCCACTCGAGGCAGCGGGGGGTGGTGGGAGACCCAGTACTTC.

This clone was observed a handful of times. The chain joins TRBV30 to TRBJ1-5; D is possibly TRBD1 (6 bases). CDR1 and CDR2 (germline): GTSNPN, SVGIG (reference sequence). The V end lost 0 bases, the J end lost 4 bases, and 13 bases lay between the germline ends. The CDR3 spans 15 residues. The CDR3 is CAWSVTGKGNQPQHF. CDR3 coding DNA: TGTGCCTGGAGTGTAACAGGGAAGGGAAATCAGCCCCAGCATTTT. Variable domain in full (rest from reference TRBV30 and TRBJ1-5): SQTIHQWPATLVQPVGSPLSLECTVEGTSNPNLYWYRQAAGRGLQLLFYSVGIGQISSEVPQNLSASRPQDRQFILSSKKLLLSDSGFYLCAWSVTGKGNQPQHFGDGTRLSIL.

V gene TRBV28 combines with J gene TRBJ2-7; maybe TRBD2 (5 bases). Trimming shortened V by 10 bases and J by 6 bases, and 19 bases separated the two germline ends. CDR1 MDHEN and CDR2 SYDVKM come from the germline V gene. This CDR3 is 13 amino acids long. DNA for the CDR3: TGTGCCACACGAGACGGGGTTAAGAGCGAGCAGTACGTC. Translated, it gives CATRDGVKSEQYV.

V gene TRBV3-1 (or the pseudogene TRBV3-2) combines with J gene TRBJ2-3; D remains ambiguous. V dropped 5 bases and J dropped 1 base, with 10 bases sitting between them. The germline gives CDR1 LGHDT, CDR2 YNNKEL (reference sequence). CDR3 length equals 14 residues. CDR3 amino acids: CASSLRMGTDTQYF. In DNA form, the CDR3 reads TGTGCCAGCAGCTTACGAATGGGCACAGATACGCAGTATTTT.

The chain is built from TRBV5-1 and TRBJ2-7; the D call may be TRBD1 or TRBD2 (6 bases each). The V end was cut by 6 bases, the J end by 2 bases, with 24 bases between. The CDR3 totals 17 residues. The germline gives CDR1 SGHRS, CDR2 YFSETQ. CDR3 DNA sequence: TGCGCCAGCAATCCTCCTCGGAGGGGGTCAACTGCCTACGAGCAGTACGTC. Translated: CASNPPRRGSTAYEQYV.